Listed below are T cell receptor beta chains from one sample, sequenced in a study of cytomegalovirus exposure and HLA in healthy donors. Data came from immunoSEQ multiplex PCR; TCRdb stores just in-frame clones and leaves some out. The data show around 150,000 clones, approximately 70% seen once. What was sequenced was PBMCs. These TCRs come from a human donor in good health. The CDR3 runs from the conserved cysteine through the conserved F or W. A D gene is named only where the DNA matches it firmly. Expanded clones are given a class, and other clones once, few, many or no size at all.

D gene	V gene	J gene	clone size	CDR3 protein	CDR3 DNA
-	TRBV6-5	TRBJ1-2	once	CASSPQPSHDGYTF	TGTGCCAGCAGCCCACAACCTTCACATGATGGCTACACCTTC
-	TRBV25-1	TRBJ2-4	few	CASPPGVRDIQYF	TGTGCCAGCCCCCCAGGAGTCAGGGACATTCAGTACTTC
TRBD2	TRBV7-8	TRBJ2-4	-	CATAGGAGFGIQYF	TGTGCCACCGCGGGAGGGGCGGGGTTCGGCATTCAGTACTTC
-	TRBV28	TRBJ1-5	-	CASSSQEDISGTQHF	TGTGCCAGCAGTTCACAGGAGGATATCAGCGGGACCCAGCATTTT
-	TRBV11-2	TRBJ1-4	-	CASSSLQGWRNEKLFF	TGTGCCAGCAGCTCGCTTCAGGGCTGGAGAAATGAAAAACTGTTTTTT
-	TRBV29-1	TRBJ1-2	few	CSVGILRQDDGYTF	TGCAGCGTTGGCATCCTTCGACAGGACGATGGCTACACCTTC
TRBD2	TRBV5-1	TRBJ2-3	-	CASSLGQLGGSGYTDTQYF	TGCGCCAGCAGCTTGGGCCAATTGGGCGGGAGTGGGTACACAGATACGCAGTATTTT
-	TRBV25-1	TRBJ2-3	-	CASSEGGRTDTQYF	TGTGCCAGCAGTGAAGGAGGGAGGACAGATACGCAGTATTTT
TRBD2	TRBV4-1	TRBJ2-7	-	CASSQIAGATEQYF	TGCGCCAGCAGCCAAATAGCGGGAGCTACCGAGCAGTACTTC
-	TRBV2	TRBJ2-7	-	CASSPRRDSSYEQYF	TGTGCCAGCAGTCCCCGGCGGGACAGCTCCTACGAGCAGTACTTC
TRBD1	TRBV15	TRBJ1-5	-	CATSRPGQGRVNQPQHF	TGTGCCACCAGCAGACCGGGACAGGGAAGGGTCAATCAGCCCCAGCATTTT